Reported below is one T cell receptor (beta chain). Antigen: not known. The sample belongs to a study of shared clonotypes between healthy human individuals. General observations from the study: Rarefaction showed sorted-subset sequencing was incomplete despite large depth. With few donors, the genetic and exposure-history diversity represented was limited. Naive subsets tended to show greater estimated richness than memory subsets. Generation probabilities were higher for clonotypes shared across all four sorted-subset donors than for unshared ones.

This CDR3 region has 15 residues. Between the trimmed V and J ends, which lost 3 bases and 2 bases, there was a span of 13 bases. CDR1 PRHDT and CDR2 FYEKMQ come from the germline V gene (reference sequence). TCRdb's table, derived via immunoSEQ multiplex PCR, lists solely in-frame clones and lacks some. The sample holds more than 200,000 clones, 65% seen once. The chain joins TRBV13 to TRBJ1-1; D perhaps matches TRBD1 (6 bases). Sequenced material: memory CD4+ T cells sorted from blood. Subset meaning: CD45RA-negative fraction. The sequence was obtained from a man under 40 in good health. The CDR3 loop is CASSFRGISNTEAFF. The CDR3 nucleotides read TGTGCCAGCAGCTTCAGGGGCATATCCAACACTGAAGCTTTCTTT.